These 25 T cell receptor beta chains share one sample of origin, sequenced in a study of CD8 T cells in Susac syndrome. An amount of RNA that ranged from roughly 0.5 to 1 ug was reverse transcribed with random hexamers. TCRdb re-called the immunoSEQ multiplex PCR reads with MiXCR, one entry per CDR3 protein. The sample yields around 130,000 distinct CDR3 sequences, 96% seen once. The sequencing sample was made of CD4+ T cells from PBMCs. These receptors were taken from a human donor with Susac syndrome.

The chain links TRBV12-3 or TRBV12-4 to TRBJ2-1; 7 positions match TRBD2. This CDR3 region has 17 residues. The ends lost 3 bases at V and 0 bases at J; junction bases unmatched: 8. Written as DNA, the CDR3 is TGTGCCAGCAGTTTGGCGATGTGGACTAGCTCCTACAATGAGCAGTTCTTC. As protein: CASSLAMWTSSYNEQFF.

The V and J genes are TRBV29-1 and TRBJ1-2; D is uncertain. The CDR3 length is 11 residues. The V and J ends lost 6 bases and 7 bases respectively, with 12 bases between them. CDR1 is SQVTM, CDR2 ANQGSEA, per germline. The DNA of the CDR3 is TGCAGCGTCGTGAATGAGGCTGGCTACACCTTC. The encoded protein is CSVVNEAGYTF. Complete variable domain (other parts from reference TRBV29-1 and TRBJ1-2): SAVISQKPSRDICQRGTSLTIQCQVDSQVTMMFWYRQQPGQSLTLIATANQGSEATYESGFVIDKFPISRPNLTFSTLTVSNMSPEDSSIYLCSVVNEAGYTFGSGTRLTVV.

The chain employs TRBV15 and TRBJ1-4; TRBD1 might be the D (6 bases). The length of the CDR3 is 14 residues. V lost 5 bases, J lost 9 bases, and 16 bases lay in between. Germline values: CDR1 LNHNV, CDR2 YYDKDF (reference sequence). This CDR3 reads CATSGPEGGQKLFF. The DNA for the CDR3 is TGTGCCACCAGCGGCCCAGAAGGGGGGCAAAAACTGTTTTTT.

CDR3 sequence: CSFETGQETQYF. CDR3 sequence (DNA): TGCAGCTTCGAGACAGGCCAAGAGACCCAGTACTTC. V is TRBV29-1 and J is TRBJ2-5, with TRBD1 as a possible D gene (6 bases). V was cut by 8 bases and J by 1 base, with 11 bases left in between. The CDR3 covers 12 residues. Germline CDR1 reads SQVTM; CDR2 reads ANQGSEA.

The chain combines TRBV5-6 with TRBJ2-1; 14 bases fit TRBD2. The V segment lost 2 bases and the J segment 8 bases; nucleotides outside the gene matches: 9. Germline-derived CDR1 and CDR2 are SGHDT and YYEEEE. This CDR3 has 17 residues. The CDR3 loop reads CASSFFRLAGGPYEQFF. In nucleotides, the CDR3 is TGTGCCAGCAGCTTCTTCCGACTAGCGGGAGGGCCGTATGAGCAGTTCTTC.

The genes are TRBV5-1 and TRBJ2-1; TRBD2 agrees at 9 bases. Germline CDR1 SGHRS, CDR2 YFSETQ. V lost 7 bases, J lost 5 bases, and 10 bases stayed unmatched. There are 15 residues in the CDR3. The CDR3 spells CASRLLAGSHNEQFF. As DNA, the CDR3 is TGCGCCAGCCGGCTCCTAGCGGGATCTCACAATGAGCAGTTCTTC.

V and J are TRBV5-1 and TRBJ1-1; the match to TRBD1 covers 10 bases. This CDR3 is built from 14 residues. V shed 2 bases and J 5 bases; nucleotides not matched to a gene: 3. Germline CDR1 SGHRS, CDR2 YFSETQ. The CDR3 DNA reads TGCGCCAGCAGCTTCCGGGACAGGGGAACTGAAGCTTTCTTT. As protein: CASSFRDRGTEAFF.

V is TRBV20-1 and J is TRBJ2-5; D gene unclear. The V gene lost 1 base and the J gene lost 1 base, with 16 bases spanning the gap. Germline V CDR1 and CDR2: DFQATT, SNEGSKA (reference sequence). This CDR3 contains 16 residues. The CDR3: CSARGLRMAFQETQYF. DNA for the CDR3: TGCAGTGCTAGAGGGTTGAGGATGGCATTCCAAGAGACCCAGTACTTC.

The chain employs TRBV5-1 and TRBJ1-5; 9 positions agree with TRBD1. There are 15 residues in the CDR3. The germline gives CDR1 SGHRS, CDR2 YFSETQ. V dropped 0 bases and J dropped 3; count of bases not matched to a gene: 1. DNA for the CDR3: TGCGCCAGCAGCTTGGGACAGGGGGACAATCAGCCCCAGCATTTT. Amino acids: CASSLGQGDNQPQHF.

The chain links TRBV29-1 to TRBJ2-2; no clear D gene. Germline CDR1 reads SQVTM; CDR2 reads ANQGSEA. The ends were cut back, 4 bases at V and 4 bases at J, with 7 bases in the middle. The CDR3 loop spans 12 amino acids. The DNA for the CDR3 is TGCAGCGTTGGTCTGTCCACCGGGGAGCTGTTTTTT. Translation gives CSVGLSTGELFF.

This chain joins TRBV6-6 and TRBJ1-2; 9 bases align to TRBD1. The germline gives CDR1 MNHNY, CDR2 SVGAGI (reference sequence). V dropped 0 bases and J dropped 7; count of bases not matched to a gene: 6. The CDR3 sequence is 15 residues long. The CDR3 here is CASSYSGDRVGGYTF. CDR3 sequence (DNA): TGTGCCAGCAGTTACTCCGGGGACAGGGTTGGTGGCTACACCTTC.

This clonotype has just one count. CDR3 DNA sequence: TGCGCCAGCAGCCAAACAGGGGTTGGGGCCAACGTCCTGACTTTC. Protein product: CASSQTGVGANVLTF. The V gene is TRBV4-3, the J gene TRBJ2-6, with TRBD1 matching 7 bases. The junction had 1 base not matched to a gene; V was cut back by 2 bases and J by 3 bases. The germline CDR1 and CDR2 sequences are LGHNA and YSLEER. The CDR3 is 15 amino acids.

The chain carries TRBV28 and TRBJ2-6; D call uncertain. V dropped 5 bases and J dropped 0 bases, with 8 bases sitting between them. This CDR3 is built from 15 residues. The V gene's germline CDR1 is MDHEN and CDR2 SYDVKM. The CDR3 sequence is CASSRASSGANVLTF. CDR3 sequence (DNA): TGTGCCAGCAGTCGGGCAAGCTCTGGGGCCAACGTCCTGACTTTC.

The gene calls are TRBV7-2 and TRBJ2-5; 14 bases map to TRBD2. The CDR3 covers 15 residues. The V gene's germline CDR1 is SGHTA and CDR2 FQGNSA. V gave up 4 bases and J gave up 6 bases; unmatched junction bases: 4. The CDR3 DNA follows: TGTGCCAGCAGCTGGGGACTAGCGGGAGCACAGACCCAGTACTTC. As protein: CASSWGLAGAQTQYF.

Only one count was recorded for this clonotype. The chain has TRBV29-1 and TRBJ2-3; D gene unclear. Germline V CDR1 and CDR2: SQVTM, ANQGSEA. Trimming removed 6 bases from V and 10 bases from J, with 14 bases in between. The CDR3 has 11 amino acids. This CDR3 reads CSVTPDGAQYF. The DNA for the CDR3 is TGCAGCGTCACCCCGGACGGTGCGCAGTATTTT.

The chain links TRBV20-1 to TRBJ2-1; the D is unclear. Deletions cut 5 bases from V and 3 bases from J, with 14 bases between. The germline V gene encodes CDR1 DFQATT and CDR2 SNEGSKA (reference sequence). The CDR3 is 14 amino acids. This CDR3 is CSAPGVSNYNEQFF. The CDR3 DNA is TGCAGTGCTCCCGGCGTTAGCAACTACAATGAGCAGTTCTTC.

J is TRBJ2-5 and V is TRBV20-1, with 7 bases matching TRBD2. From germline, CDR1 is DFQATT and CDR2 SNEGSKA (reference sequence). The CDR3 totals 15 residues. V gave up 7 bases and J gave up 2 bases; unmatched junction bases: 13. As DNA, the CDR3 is TGCAGTGTCATTCTCCTGGGAGGGAGTCAAGAGACCCAGTACTTC. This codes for CSVILLGGSQETQYF.

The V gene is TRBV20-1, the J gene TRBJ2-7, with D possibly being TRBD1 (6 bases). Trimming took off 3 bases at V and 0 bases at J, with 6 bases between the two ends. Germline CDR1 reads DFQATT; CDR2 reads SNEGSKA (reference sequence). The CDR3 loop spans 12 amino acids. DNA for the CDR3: TGCAGTGCTAGGGACAGCTCCTACGAGCAGTACTTC. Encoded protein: CSARDSSYEQYF.

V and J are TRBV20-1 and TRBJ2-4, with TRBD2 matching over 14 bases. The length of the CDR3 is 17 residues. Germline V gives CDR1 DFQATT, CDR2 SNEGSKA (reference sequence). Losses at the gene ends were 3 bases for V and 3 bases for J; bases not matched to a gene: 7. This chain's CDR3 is CSASATSGRAFKNIQYF. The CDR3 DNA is TGCAGTGCTAGCGCGACTAGCGGGAGGGCCTTCAAAAACATTCAGTACTTC.

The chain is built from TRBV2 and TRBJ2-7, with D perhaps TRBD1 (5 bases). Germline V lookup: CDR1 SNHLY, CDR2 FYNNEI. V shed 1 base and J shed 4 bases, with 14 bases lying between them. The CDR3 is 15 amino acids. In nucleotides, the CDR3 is TGTGCCAGCAGTGAAGTAGACAGAAAAGGATACGAGCAGTACTTC. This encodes CASSEVDRKGYEQYF. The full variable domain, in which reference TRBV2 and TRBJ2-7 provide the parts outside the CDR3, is EPEVTQTPSHQVTQMGQEVILRCVPISNHLYFYWYRQILGQKVEFLVSFYNNEISEKSEIFDDQFSVERPDGSNFTLKIRSTKLEDSAMYFCASSEVDRKGYEQYFGPGTRLTVT.

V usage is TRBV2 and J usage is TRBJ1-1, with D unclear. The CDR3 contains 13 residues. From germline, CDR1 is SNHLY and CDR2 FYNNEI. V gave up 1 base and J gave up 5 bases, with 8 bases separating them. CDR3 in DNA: TGTGCCAGCAGTGAAGATACCGGAACTGAAGCTTTCTTT. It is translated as CASSEDTGTEAFF.

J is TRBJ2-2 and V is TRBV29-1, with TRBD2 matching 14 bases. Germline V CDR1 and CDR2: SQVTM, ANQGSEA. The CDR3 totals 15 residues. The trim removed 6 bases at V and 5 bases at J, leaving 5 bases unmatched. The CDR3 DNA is TGCAGCGTGGGACTAGCGGGAGTACGTACCGGGGAGCTGTTTTTT. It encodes CSVGLAGVRTGELFF.

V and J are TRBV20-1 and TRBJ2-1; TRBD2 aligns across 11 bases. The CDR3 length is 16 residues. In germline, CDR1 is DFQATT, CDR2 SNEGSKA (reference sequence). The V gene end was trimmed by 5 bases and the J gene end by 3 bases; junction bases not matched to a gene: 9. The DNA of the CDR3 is TGCAGTGCTTTTACCTTTAGCGGGAGGGACTACAATGAGCAGTTCTTC. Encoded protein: CSAFTFSGRDYNEQFF.

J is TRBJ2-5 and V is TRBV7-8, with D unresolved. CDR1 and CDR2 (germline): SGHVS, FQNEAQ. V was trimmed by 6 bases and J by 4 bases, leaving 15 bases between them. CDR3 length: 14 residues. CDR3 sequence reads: CASSPVQIRETQYF. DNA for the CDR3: TGTGCCAGCAGTCCCGTCCAGATTAGAGAGACCCAGTACTTC.

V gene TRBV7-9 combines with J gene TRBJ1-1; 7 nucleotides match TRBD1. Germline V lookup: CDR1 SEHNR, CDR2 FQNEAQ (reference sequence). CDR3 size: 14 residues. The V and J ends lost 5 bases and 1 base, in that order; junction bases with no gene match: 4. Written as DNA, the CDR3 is TGTGCCAGCAGCCCGGACAGGAGGAACACTGAAGCTTTCTTT. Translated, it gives CASSPDRRNTEAFF.